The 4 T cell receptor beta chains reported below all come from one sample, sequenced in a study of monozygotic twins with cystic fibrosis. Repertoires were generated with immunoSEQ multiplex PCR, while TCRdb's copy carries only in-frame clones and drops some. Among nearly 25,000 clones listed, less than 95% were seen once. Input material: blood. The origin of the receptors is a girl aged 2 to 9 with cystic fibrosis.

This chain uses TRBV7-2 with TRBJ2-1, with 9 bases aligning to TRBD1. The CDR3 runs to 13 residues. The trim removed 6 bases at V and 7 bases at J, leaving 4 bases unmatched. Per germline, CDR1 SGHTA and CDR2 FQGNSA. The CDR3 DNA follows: TGTGCCAGCAGTCTCGACAGGGGGAATGAGCAGTTCTTC. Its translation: CASSLDRGNEQFF. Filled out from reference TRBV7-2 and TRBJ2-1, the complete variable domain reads GAGVSQSPSNKVTEKGKDVELRCDPISGHTALYWYRQSLGQGLEFLIYFQGNSAPDKSGLPSDRFSAERTGGSVSTLTIQRTQQEDSAVYLCASSLDRGNEQFFGPGTRLTVL.

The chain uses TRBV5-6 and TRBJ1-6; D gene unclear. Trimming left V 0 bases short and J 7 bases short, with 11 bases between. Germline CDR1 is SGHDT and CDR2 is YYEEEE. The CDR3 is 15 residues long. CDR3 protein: CASSLEWGRNSPLHF. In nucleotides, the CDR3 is TGTGCCAGCAGCTTGGAATGGGGTAGGAATTCACCCCTCCACTTT. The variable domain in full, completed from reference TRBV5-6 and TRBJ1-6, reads DAGVTQSPTHLIKTRGQQVTLRCSPKSGHDTVSWYQQALGQGPQFIFQYYEEEERQRGNFPDRFSGHQFPNYSSELNVNALLLGDSALYLCASSLEWGRNSPLHFGNGTRLTVT.

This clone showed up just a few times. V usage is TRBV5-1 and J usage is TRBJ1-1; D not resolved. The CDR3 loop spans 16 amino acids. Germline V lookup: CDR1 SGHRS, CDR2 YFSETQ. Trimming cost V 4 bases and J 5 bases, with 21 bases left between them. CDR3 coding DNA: TGCGCCAGCAGCCTCACGGTACTAGGGTGGAATACTGAAGCTTTCTTT. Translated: CASSLTVLGWNTEAFF.

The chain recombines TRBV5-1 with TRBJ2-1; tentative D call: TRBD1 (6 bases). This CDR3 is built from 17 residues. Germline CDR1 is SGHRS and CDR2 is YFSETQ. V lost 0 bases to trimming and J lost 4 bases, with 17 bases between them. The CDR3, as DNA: TGCGCCAGCAGCTTGGGCGCCAAACAAGGGGGTTACAATGAGCAGTTCTTC. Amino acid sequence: CASSLGAKQGGYNEQFF.